The 24 T cell receptor beta chains listed next were all sequenced from one sample in a study of T cells in Graves' hyperthyroidism and ophthalmopathy. It was RNA transcripts that yielded the amplified TCR beta CDR3 regions. An initial round of RT-PCR targeting the TCR CDR3 relied on the HTBI primer set. TCRdb independently ran MiXCR on the multiplex PCR reads; one entry per CDR3 protein. This table has 450,000 to 600,000 distinct CDR3 sequences, 15% to 20% appearing once. Sequenced material: blood. All receptors come from a man between 35 and 55 years old with Graves' ophthalmopathy.

The sample holds a few counts of this clonotype. The J gene is TRBJ1-2, the V gene TRBV18; no clear D gene. The CDR3 is 12 residues long. With 6 bases removed from V and 3 bases from J, the gap between germline ends came to 8 bases. CDR1 is KGHSH, CDR2 LQKENI, per germline. DNA of the CDR3: TGTGCCAGCTCCGGGCGGTACTATGGCTACACCTTC. Residues: CASSGRYYGYTF.

This clonotype was counted between two and nine times. The CDR3 sequence: CASRKRGQGAYNEQFF. The CDR3 region has the DNA TGTGCCAGCCGAAAGCGGGGGCAGGGGGCTTACAATGAGCAGTTCTTC. The rearrangement joins TRBV27 to TRBJ2-1, with D perhaps given as TRBD1 or TRBD2 (8 bases each). This CDR3 contains 16 residues. Germline values: CDR1 MNHEY, CDR2 SMNVEV (reference sequence). The V gene lost 8 bases and the J gene lost 4 bases, with 21 bases spanning the gap.

This clonotype came up many times. The gene calls are TRBV2 and TRBJ2-5, with 10 bases fitting TRBD2. The germline CDR1 and CDR2 sequences are SNHLY and FYNNEI. The CDR3 is 16 residues long. The V and J ends lost 8 bases and 1 base, in that order; junction bases with no gene match: 10. The CDR3: CASRLSSGGRQETQYF. Written as DNA, the CDR3 is TGTGCCAGCCGGCTTTCTAGCGGGGGCCGCCAAGAGACCCAGTACTTC.

This clonotype was seen many times. V is TRBV6-1 and J is TRBJ2-7; D gene unclear. Deletions cut 8 bases from V and 4 bases from J, with 9 bases between. This CDR3 is built from 11 residues. Germline-derived CDR1 and CDR2 are MNHNS and SASEGT. CDR3 amino acids: CASGWSYEQYF. CDR3 DNA sequence: TGTGCCAGCGGGTGGAGTTACGAGCAGTACTTC.

The chain couples TRBV30 to TRBJ1-1; 11 bases line up with TRBD1. Losses at the gene ends were 3 bases for V and 1 base for J; bases not matched to a gene: 1. CDR3 length: 14 amino acids. CDR1 is GTSNPN and CDR2 is SVGIG in the germline V gene (reference sequence). CDR3 amino acids: CAWRDRGRNTEAFF. CDR3 in DNA: TGTGCCTGGAGGGACAGGGGGCGGAACACTGAAGCTTTCTTT.

This chain joins TRBV7-9 and TRBJ2-3; 7 bases agree with TRBD2. Germline-derived CDR1 and CDR2 are SEHNR and FQNEAQ (reference sequence). This CDR3 has 15 residues. V shed 5 bases, J shed 1 base, and the junction held 6 bases outside the gene matches. In DNA form, the CDR3 reads TGTGCCAGCAGCGAGTCGGCGGGAGGCACAGATACGCAGTATTTT. Translated: CASSESAGGTDTQYF.

Concerning this clonotype itself: Germline and junction disagree at one end, which may indicate a read error. The chain has TRBV3-1 and TRBJ2-7, with D unclear. There are 15 residues in the CDR3. Germline CDR1 and CDR2: LGHDT and YNNKEL (reference sequence). The CDR3 coding sequence is TGTGCCAGCAGCCCCGGGTGGGCCCGATCCTACGAGCGGTACTTC. It yields the protein CASSPGWARSYERYF.

The genes are TRBV6-1 and TRBJ2-5; TRBD1 aligns across 8 bases. This CDR3 has 16 amino acids. V dropped 1 base and J dropped 4; count of bases not matched to a gene: 8. Germline CDR1 reads MNHNS; CDR2 reads SASEGT. Here the CDR3 DNA reads TGTGCCAGCAGTGAAGTTGCAGGACAGGGCGGAGAGACCCAGTACTTC. This translates into CASSEVAGQGGETQYF.

This clonotype occurred once. The chain is built from TRBV20-1 and TRBJ2-1, with D maybe TRBD2 (6 bases). Germline V gene lookup returns CDR1 DFQATT and CDR2 SNEGSKA (reference sequence). The CDR3 length is 16 residues. The V end lost 7 bases, the J end lost 6 bases, and 25 bases lay between the germline ends. For the CDR3, the DNA is TGCAGTGTTAAGGTCCGTAGCGGTCCCATGGGCAATGAGCAGTTCTTC. Amino acid sequence: CSVKVRSGPMGNEQFF.

This clonotype was counted between two and nine times. The rearrangement joins TRBV12-5 to TRBJ2-7, with unresolved D. V gave up 3 bases and J gave up 3 bases, with 3 bases separating them. Germline loops: CDR1 LGHNT, CDR2 FRNRAP. The CDR3 extends over 11 amino acids. In DNA, the CDR3 is TGTGCTAGTGGTTTACACTACGAGCAGTACTTC. It yields the protein CASGLHYEQYF.

In this sample, this clonotype turned up many times. The J gene is TRBJ2-7, the V gene TRBV2, with D possibly being TRBD1 (6 bases). Per germline, CDR1 SNHLY and CDR2 FYNNEI. V lost 6 bases to trimming and J lost 4 bases, with 16 bases between them. The CDR3 covers 14 residues. In nucleotides, the CDR3 is TGTGCCAGCAGATTACAGGGTCCCTCATACGAGCAGTACTTC. It specifies CASRLQGPSYEQYF.

The chain carries TRBV7-9 and TRBJ2-3; D perhaps matches TRBD1 (6 bases). The ends were cut back, 4 bases at V and 2 bases at J, with 19 bases in the middle. Germline-derived CDR1 and CDR2 are SEHNR and FQNEAQ (reference sequence). The length of the CDR3 is 17 residues. CDR3 sequence reads: CASSSYRRGRYTDTQYF. The CDR3 region has the DNA TGTGCCAGCAGCTCATATCGCAGGGGCCGTTACACAGATACGCAGTATTTT.

This clonotype was seen more than once but under ten times. The genes are TRBV6-5 and TRBJ1-1, with D perhaps matching TRBD1 (5 bases). The germline CDR1 and CDR2 sequences are MNHEY and SVGAGI. The CDR3 spans 16 residues. Trimming shortened V by 2 bases and J by 2 bases, and 15 bases separated the two germline ends. The CDR3 DNA is TGTGCCAGCAGTTACGGTGGGGTTGGGGGAAACACTGAAGCTTTCTTT. Translating gives CASSYGGVGGNTEAFF.

This clonotype occurred many times. This chain connects TRBV28 to TRBJ1-2; D gene uncertain. The V end was cut by 6 bases, the J end by 8 bases, with 19 bases between. From germline, CDR1 is MDHEN and CDR2 SYDVKM. The CDR3 consists of 14 residues. The CDR3 nucleotides read TGTGCCAGCAGAGAGCCGGGCCCCTCGGGCGGCTACACCTTC. This codes for CASREPGPSGGYTF.

This clonotype was seen ten or more times. The chain has TRBV9 and TRBJ2-3, with D uncertain. Trimming took 0 bases from V and 0 from J, leaving 11 bases between them. Germline lookup yields CDR1 SGDLS and CDR2 YYNGEE. The CDR3 runs 16 residues. In nucleotides, the CDR3 is TGTGCCAGCAGCGTAGGCAGCAGGCGAAGCACAGATACGCAGTATTTT. Protein product: CASSVGSRRSTDTQYF.

The chain recombines TRBV27 with TRBJ1-1; D is perhaps TRBD1 (6 bases). Trimming removed 2 bases at V and 5 bases at J, with 15 bases between. Germline V CDR1 and CDR2: MNHEY, SMNVEV (reference sequence). The CDR3 consists of 15 residues. CDR3 sequence (DNA): TGTGCCAGCAGTTTAAAGAGGGCAGGGGTGACTGAAGCTTTCTTT. Protein product: CASSLKRAGVTEAFF.

This clonotype has a count of ten or more. V and J are TRBV29-1 and TRBJ2-3, with TRBD2 as a possible D gene (5 bases). Between the trimmed V and J ends, which lost 2 bases and 2 bases, there was a span of 14 bases. The germline V gene has CDR1 SQVTM and CDR2 ANQGSEA. The CDR3 extends over 15 amino acids. The CDR3 sequence: CSVELDSRSTDTQYF. DNA for the CDR3: TGCAGCGTTGAACTGGACTCGCGGTCCACAGATACGCAGTATTTT.

The V and J genes are TRBV27 and TRBJ1-1, with D maybe TRBD1 (5 bases). This CDR3 region has 13 residues. Germline V gives CDR1 MNHEY, CDR2 SMNVEV (reference sequence). Trimming took 8 bases from V and 5 from J, leaving 15 bases between them. The CDR3 here is CASRPGSGTEAFF. Written as DNA, the CDR3 is TGTGCCAGCCGGCCCGGGTCAGGGACTGAAGCTTTCTTT.

This clonotype came up many times. This sequence joins TRBV11-3 and TRBJ1-1; no clear D. The CDR3 extends over 17 amino acids. Germline CDR1 and CDR2: SGHNT and YENEEA. The ends were cut back, 1 base at V and 0 bases at J, with 15 bases in the middle. CDR3 protein: CASSLGAETSMNTEAFF. Written as DNA, the CDR3 is TGTGCCAGCAGCTTAGGGGCAGAAACAAGTATGAACACTGAAGCTTTCTTT.

This clonotype occurred a few times. The chain links TRBV7-3 to TRBJ2-1, with a possible D match to TRBD2 (6 bases). The germline V and J ends were trimmed by 4 bases and 15 bases, with 22 bases remaining between them. CDR1 and CDR2 from the germline V gene are SGHTA and FQGTGA. CDR3 length equals 14 residues. CDR3 DNA sequence: TGTGCCAGCAGCTCTACCCGCGGGACTCGGACGCTGTTCTTC. Protein: CASSSTRGTRTLFF.

This clonotype was detected ten times or more. The CDR3 nucleotides are TGTGCCAGCAGACGAGGAGGCAGGGGGAACACCGGGGAGCTGTTTTTT. Encoded protein: CASRRGGRGNTGELFF. The V gene is TRBV7-3, the J gene TRBJ2-2; a weak D match, TRBD1 (6 bases). CDR3 size: 16 residues. V lost 6 bases to trimming and J lost 1 base, with 15 bases between them. In germline, CDR1 is SGHTA, CDR2 FQGTGA.

This clonotype occurred many times. The rearrangement links TRBV2 to TRBJ2-1; D may match TRBD1 or TRBD2 (5 bases each). This CDR3 comprises 16 residues. V was shortened by 2 bases and J by 0 bases, with 11 bases between the two germline ends. CDR1 is SNHLY and CDR2 is FYNNEI in the germline V gene. CDR3 region: CASSEWDRSSYNEQFF. The CDR3 nucleotides are TGTGCCAGCAGTGAATGGGACCGGAGCTCCTACAATGAGCAGTTCTTC.

This clonotype showed up many times. V gene TRBV6-6 combines with J gene TRBJ2-7; TRBD1 or TRBD2 may be the D gene (5 bases each). Germline V gives CDR1 MNHNY, CDR2 SVGAGI (reference sequence). V was clipped by 0 bases and J by 3 bases, with 9 bases between them. The CDR3 is 14 residues long. CDR3: CASSYSRGGYEQYF. CDR3 nucleotide sequence: TGTGCCAGCAGTTACTCTCGGGGCGGCTACGAGCAGTACTTC.

Comments on this clonotype: The conserved closing phenylalanine or tryptophan is absent in this CDR3, likely reflecting a read error. This sequence joins TRBV4-2 and TRBJ2-7; TRBD2 agrees at 12 bases. Unmatched junction bases numbered 4, after V lost 0 bases and J lost 4 bases. This CDR3 is 16 amino acids long. Germline CDR1 and CDR2: LGHNA and YNFKEQ. CDR3 sequence reads: CASSQEPGLAGYEQYL. The CDR3 DNA follows: TGTGCCAGCAGCCAAGAACCGGGACTAGCGGGTTACGAGCAGTACCTC.